The subject of this entry is one T cell receptor beta chain. Its antigen is not known. Repertoires were generated with immunoSEQ multiplex PCR, while TCRdb's copy carries only in-frame clones and drops some. The repertoire holds roughly 150,000 clones, with 85% to 95% as singletons. The data are from a study of T cell responses to AZD1222 COVID-19 vaccine. Study-wide context: Second-dose schedules of about 4 or about 12 weeks were combined. Study-wide points: Repertoires in all cases were sampled only once the peak T cell response had passed.

The CDR3 contains 14 residues. The V gene end was trimmed by 6 bases and the J gene end by 3 bases; junction bases not matched to a gene: 6. CDR1 is MDHEN and CDR2 is SYDVKM in the germline V gene. Sequencing used peripheral blood, obtained on day 0 of AZD1222 vaccination. The receptor comes from an adult in good health. V is TRBV28 and J is TRBJ2-7, with 9 bases lining up with TRBD1. CDR3 sequence (DNA): TGTGCCAGCAGGTATGACAGGGGGAACTACGAGCAGTACTTC. Amino acid sequence: CASRYDRGNYEQYF. Drawing the rest from reference TRBV28 and TRBJ2-7, the complete variable domain is DVKVTQSSRYLVKRTGEKVFLECVQDMDHENMFWYRQDPGLGLRLIYFSYDVKMKEKGDIPEGYSVSREKKERFSLILESASTNQTSMYLCASRYDRGNYEQYFGPGTRLTVT.